The T cell receptor beta chain described here comes from a study of blood T cells in healthy people across ages. Through a sample-barcoded 5' primer and a J-beta primer mix, a second PCR was run for 7 to 11 cycles. Carrying 12 random nucleotides, a template-switch adaptor labeled each individual cDNA molecule. TCRdb passed the 5' RACE reads through MiXCR, listing each CDR3 protein once. In the table there are around 870,000 distinct CDR3 sequences, more than 25% of which are singletons. Turning to this clonotype: Antigen: not known.

In germline, CDR1 is SGHAT, CDR2 FQNNGV. CDR3 length: 16 amino acids. The J segment lost 2 bases and the V segment lost 1 base, leaving 5 bases of the junction unmatched. Study outcomes and limitations: Higher naive T cell percentage went strongly together with higher TCR beta diversity.

Input material: blood. The genes are TRBV11-2 and TRBJ2-3, with 8 bases fitting TRBD2. The clonotype originates from a woman aged 80 or older in good health. CDR3 amino acids: CASSLVRGGSTDTQYF. As DNA, the CDR3 is TGTGCCAGCAGCTTAGTTCGGGGGGGGTCCACAGATACGCAGTATTTT.